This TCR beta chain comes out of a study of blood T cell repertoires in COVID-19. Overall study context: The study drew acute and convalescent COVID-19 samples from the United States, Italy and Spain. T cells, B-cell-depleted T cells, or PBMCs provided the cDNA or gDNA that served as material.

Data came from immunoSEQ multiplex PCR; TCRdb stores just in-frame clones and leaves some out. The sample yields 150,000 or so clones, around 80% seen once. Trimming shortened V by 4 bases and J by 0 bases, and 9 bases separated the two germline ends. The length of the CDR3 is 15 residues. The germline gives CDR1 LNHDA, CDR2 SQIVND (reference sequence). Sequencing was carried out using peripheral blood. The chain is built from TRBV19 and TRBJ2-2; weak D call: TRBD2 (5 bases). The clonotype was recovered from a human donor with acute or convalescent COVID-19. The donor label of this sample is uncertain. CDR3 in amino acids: CASSKSGANTGELFF. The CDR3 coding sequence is TGTGCCAGTAGTAAATCCGGGGCGAACACCGGGGAGCTGTTTTTT.